A single sample gave rise to the 4 T cell receptor beta chains below, sequenced in a study of T cell repertoires in cytomegalovirus infection. These receptors' targets are unknown. Via MiXCR, TCRdb re-called the reads, giving one row per CDR3 protein. The repertoire has about 160,000 distinct CDR3 sequences, about 20% of them found once; the top ten carry 20% to 30%. This material consisted of CD8+ T cells from cultured PBMCs, taken from culture after CMV antigen stimulation. Every receptor here comes from a human donor in good health (CMV status not recorded). Some clones in this sample may be carry-over from other donors' samples.

This clonotype turned up a few times. The rearrangement joins TRBV7-2 to TRBJ2-4, with TRBD1 as a possible D gene (6 bases). This CDR3 has 16 amino acids. Germline V gene data show CDR1 as SGHTA and CDR2 as FQGNSA. The V end was cut by 1 base, the J end by 0 bases, with 10 bases between. The CDR3 DNA sequence: TGTGCCAGCAGCTTAGAATGGGGGCTAGCCAAAAACATTCAGTACTTC. It translates to CASSLEWGLAKNIQYF.

V and J are TRBV12-3 or TRBV12-4 and TRBJ1-4; TRBD1 might be the D (5 bases). The CDR3 is 15 residues long. The ends were cut back, 8 bases at V and 8 bases at J, with 21 bases in the middle. In DNA, the CDR3 is TGTGCCAGCGGACCCGCGATTGAGGGGAAGGAAAAACTGTTTTTT. Amino acid sequence: CASGPAIEGKEKLFF.

The V call is TRBV28, the J call TRBJ1-2; 9 bases fit TRBD1. The V gene end was trimmed by 1 base and the J gene end by 11 bases; junction bases not matched to a gene: 2. Germline values: CDR1 MDHEN, CDR2 SYDVKM. This CDR3 contains 12 residues. The CDR3 region has the DNA TGTGCCAGCAGTTTATTTGGACAGGGGTACACCTTC. Amino acids: CASSLFGQGYTF.

This clonotype showed up just a few times. V is TRBV23-1 and J is TRBJ1-5; D is unclear. TRBV23-1 is noted as an ORF with a role that remains uncertain. Trimming took 6 bases from V and 4 from J, leaving 10 bases between them. The CDR3 is made up of 13 amino acids. The chain's CDR3 is CASRHSLNQPQHF. The CDR3, as DNA: TGCGCCAGCAGACACAGCCTAAATCAGCCCCAGCATTTT.